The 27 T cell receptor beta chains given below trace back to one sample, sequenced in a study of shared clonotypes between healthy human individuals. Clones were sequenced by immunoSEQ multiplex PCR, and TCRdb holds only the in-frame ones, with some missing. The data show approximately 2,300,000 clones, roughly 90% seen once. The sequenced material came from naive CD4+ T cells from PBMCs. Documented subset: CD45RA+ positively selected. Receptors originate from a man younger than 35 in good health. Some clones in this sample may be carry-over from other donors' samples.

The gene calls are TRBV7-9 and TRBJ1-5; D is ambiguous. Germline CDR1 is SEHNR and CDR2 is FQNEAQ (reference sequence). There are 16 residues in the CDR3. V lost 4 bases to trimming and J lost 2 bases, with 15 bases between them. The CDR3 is CASSSLAAEGNQPQHF. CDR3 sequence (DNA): TGTGCCAGCAGCTCCTTAGCGGCGGAGGGCAATCAGCCCCAGCATTTT. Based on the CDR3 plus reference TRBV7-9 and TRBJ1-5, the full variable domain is DTGVSQNPRHKITKRGQNVTFRCDPISEHNRLYWYRQTLGQGPEFLTYFQNEAQLEKSRLLSDRFSAERPKGSFSTLEIQRTEQGDSAMYLCASSSLAAEGNQPQHFGDGTRLSIL.

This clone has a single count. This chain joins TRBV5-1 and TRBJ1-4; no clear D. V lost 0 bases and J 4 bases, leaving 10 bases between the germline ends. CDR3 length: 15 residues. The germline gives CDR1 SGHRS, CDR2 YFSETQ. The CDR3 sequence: CASSLVASFNEKLFF. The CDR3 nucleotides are TGCGCCAGCAGCTTGGTGGCCAGCTTTAATGAAAAACTGTTTTTT.

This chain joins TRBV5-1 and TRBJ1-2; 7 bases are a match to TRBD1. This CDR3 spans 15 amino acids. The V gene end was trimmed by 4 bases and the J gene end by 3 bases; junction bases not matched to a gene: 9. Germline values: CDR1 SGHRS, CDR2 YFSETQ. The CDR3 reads CASSPGQAGHYGYTF. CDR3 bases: TGCGCCAGCAGCCCTGGACAGGCCGGGCACTATGGCTACACCTTC.

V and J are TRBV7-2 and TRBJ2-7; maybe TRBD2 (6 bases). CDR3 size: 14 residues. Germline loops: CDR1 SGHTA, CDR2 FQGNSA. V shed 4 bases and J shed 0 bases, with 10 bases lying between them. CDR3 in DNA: TGTGCCAGCAGCTCCAGGCGGGACTCCTACGAGCAGTACTTC. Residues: CASSSRRDSYEQYF. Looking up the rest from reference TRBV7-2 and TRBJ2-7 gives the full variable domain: GAGVSQSPSNKVTEKGKDVELRCDPISGHTALYWYRQSLGQGLEFLIYFQGNSAPDKSGLPSDRFSAERTGGSVSTLTIQRTQQEDSAVYLCASSSRRDSYEQYFGPGTRLTVT.

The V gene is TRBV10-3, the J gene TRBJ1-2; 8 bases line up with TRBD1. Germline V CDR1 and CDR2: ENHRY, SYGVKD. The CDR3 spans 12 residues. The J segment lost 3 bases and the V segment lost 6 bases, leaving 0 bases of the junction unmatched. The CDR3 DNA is TGTGCCATCAGGACAGGGGACTATGGCTACACCTTC. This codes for CAIRTGDYGYTF.

The CDR3 spells CASSEGQGRNTGELFF. CDR3 in DNA: TGTGCCAGTAGTGAAGGGCAGGGACGGAACACCGGGGAGCTGTTTTTT. This chain links TRBV19 with TRBJ2-2; D may be TRBD1 or TRBD2 (5 bases each). Trimming cost V 5 bases and J 1 base, with 14 bases left between them. In germline, CDR1 is LNHDA, CDR2 SQIVND (reference sequence). CDR3 length: 16 residues. The whole variable domain, remainder taken from reference TRBV19 and TRBJ2-2, is DGGITQSPKYLFRKEGQNVTLSCEQNLNHDAMYWYRQDPGQGLRLIYYSQIVNDFQKGDIAEGYSVSREKKESFPLTVTSAQKNPTAFYLCASSEGQGRNTGELFFGEGSRLTVL.

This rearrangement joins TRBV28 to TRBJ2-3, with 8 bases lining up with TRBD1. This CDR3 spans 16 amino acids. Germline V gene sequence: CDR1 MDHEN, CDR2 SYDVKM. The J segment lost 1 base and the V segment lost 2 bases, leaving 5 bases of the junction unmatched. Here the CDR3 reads CASSLLPGQGTDTQYF. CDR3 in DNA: TGTGCCAGCAGTTTACTCCCGGGACAGGGCACAGATACGCAGTATTTT.

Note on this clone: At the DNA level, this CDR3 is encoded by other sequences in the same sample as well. The CDR3 loop reads CATSRDRQGGTGELFF. The DNA of the CDR3 is TGTGCCACCAGCAGAGACAGACAGGGGGGTACCGGGGAGCTGTTTTTT. The rearrangement links TRBV15 to TRBJ2-2, with 9 bases aligning to TRBD1. Germline CDR1 is LNHNV and CDR2 is YYDKDF (reference sequence). J gave up 5 bases and V 0 bases, and 4 bases lay outside the gene matches. The CDR3 extends over 16 amino acids.

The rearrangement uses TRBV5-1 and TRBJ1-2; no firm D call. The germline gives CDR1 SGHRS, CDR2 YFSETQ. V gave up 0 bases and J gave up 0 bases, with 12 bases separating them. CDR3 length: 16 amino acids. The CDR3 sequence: CASSLAPERPNYGYTF. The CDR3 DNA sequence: TGCGCCAGCAGCTTGGCGCCAGAACGTCCTAACTATGGCTACACCTTC.

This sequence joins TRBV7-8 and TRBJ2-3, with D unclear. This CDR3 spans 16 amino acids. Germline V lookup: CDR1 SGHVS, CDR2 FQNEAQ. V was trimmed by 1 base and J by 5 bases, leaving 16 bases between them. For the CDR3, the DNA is TGTGCCAGCAGCTTAGTCAGACTCGTGTCAGGAGATACGCAGTATTTT. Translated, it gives CASSLVRLVSGDTQYF.

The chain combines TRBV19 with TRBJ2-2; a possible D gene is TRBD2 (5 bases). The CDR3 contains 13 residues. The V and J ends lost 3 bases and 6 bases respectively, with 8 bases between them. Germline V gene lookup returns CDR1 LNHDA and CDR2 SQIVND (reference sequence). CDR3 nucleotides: TGTGCCAGTAGTATCCAGCGGCCCGGGGAGCTGTTTTTT. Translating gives CASSIQRPGELFF.

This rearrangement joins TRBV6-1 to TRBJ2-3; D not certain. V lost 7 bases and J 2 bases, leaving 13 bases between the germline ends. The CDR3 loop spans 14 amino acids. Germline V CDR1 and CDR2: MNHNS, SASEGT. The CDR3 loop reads CASKKDHYTDTQYF. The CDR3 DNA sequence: TGTGCCAGCAAGAAGGACCACTACACAGATACGCAGTATTTT.

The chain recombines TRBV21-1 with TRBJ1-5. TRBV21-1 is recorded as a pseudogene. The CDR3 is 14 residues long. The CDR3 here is CASSKDKGGQPQHF. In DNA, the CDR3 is TGTGCCAGCAGCAAAGATAAGGGGGGACAGCCCCAGCATTTT.

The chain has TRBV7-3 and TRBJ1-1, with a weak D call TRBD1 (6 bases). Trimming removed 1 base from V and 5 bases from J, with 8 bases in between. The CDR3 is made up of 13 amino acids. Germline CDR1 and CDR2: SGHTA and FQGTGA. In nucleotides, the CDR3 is TGTGCCAGCAGCTTAAACAGGGTTACTGAAGCTTTCTTT. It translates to CASSLNRVTEAFF.

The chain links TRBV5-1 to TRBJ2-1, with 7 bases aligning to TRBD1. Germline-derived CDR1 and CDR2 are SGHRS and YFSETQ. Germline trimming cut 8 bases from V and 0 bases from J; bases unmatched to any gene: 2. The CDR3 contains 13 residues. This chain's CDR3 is CASRDSSYNEQFF. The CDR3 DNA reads TGCGCCAGTAGGGACAGCTCCTACAATGAGCAGTTCTTC. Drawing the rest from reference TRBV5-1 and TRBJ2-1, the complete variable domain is KAGVTQTPRYLIKTRGQQVTLSCSPISGHRSVSWYQQTPGQGLQFLFEYFSETQRNKGNFPGRFSGRQFSNSRSEMNVSTLELGDSALYLCASRDSSYNEQFFGPGTRLTVL.

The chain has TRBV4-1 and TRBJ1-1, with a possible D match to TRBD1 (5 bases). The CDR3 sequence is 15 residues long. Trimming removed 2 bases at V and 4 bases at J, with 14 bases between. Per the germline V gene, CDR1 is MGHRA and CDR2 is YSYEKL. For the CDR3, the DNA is TGCGCCAGCAGCCAATATAGCGCAGGGAGCACTGAAGCTTTCTTT. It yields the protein CASSQYSAGSTEAFF.

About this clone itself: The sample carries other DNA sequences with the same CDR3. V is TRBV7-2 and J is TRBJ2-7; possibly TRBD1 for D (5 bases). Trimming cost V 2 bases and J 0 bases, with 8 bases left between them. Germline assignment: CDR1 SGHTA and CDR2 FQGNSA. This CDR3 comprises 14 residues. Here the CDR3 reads CASSLQGSSYEQYF. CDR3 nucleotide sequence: TGTGCCAGCAGCTTACAGGGATCCTCCTACGAGCAGTACTTC. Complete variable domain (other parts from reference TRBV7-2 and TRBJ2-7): GAGVSQSPSNKVTEKGKDVELRCDPISGHTALYWYRQSLGQGLEFLIYFQGNSAPDKSGLPSDRFSAERTGGSVSTLTIQRTQQEDSAVYLCASSLQGSSYEQYFGPGTRLTVT.

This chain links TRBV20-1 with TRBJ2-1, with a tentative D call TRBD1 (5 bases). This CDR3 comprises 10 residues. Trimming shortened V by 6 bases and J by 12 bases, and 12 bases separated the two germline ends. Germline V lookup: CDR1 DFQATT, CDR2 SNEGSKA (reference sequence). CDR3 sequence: CSAGVDGQFF. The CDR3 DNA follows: TGCAGTGCAGGGGTCGATGGGCAGTTCTTC.

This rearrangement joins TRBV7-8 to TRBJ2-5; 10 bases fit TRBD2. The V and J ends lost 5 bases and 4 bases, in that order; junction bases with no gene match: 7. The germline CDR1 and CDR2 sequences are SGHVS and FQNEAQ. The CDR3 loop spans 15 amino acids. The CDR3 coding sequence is TGTGCCAGCAGCCGGACTAGCGGAACAGCAGAGACCCAGTACTTC. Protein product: CASSRTSGTAETQYF.

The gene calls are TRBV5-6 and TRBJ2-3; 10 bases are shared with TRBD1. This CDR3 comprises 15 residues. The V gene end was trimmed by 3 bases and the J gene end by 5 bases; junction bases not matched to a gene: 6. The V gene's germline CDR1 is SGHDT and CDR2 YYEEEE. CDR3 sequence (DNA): TGTGCCAGCAGCTCCGGGACAGGGGCCGGAGATACGCAGTATTTT. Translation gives CASSSGTGAGDTQYF.

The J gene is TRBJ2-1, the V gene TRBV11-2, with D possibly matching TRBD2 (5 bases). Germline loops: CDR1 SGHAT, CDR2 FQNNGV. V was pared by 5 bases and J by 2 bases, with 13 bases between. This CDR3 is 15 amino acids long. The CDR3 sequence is CASSLVRAAYNEQFF. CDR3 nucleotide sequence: TGTGCCAGCAGCCTAGTGAGGGCCGCCTACAATGAGCAGTTCTTC.

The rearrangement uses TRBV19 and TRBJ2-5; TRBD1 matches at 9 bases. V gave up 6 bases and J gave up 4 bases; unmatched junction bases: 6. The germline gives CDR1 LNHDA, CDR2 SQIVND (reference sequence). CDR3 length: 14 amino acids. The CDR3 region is CASSGTGLGETQYF. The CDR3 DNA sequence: TGTGCCAGTAGCGGGACAGGGCTGGGAGAGACCCAGTACTTC.

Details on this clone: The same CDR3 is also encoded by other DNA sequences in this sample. The CDR3 DNA is TGTGCCAGCAGTTTCTCCAACACTGAAGCTTTCTTT. Its protein is CASSFSNTEAFF. The chain has TRBV28 and TRBJ1-1; no reliable D call. CDR1 is MDHEN, CDR2 SYDVKM, per germline. The CDR3 is made up of 12 amino acids. V lost 3 bases and J lost 2, with 4 bases in between.

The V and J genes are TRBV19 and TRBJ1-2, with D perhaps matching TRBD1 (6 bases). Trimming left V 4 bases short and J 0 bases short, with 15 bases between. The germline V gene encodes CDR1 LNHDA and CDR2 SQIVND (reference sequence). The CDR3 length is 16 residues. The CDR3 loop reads CASSRTGGQSNYGYTF. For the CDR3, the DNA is TGTGCCAGTAGTAGGACCGGTGGACAGTCTAACTATGGCTACACCTTC.

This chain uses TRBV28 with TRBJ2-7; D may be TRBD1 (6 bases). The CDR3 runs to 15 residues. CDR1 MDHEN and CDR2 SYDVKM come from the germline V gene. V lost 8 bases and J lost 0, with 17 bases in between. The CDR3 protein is CASGTAGASSYEQYF. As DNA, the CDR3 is TGTGCCAGCGGAACGGCAGGGGCGAGCTCCTACGAGCAGTACTTC. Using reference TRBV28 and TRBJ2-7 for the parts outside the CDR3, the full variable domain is DVKVTQSSRYLVKRTGEKVFLECVQDMDHENMFWYRQDPGLGLRLIYFSYDVKMKEKGDIPEGYSVSREKKERFSLILESASTNQTSMYLCASGTAGASSYEQYFGPGTRLTVT.

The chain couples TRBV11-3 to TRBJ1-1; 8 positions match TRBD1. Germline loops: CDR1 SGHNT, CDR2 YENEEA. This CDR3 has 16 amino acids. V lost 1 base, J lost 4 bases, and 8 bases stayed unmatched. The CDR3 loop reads CASSLGTGSPPTEAFF. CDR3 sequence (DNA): TGTGCCAGCAGCTTAGGGACAGGGTCGCCCCCCACTGAAGCTTTCTTT.

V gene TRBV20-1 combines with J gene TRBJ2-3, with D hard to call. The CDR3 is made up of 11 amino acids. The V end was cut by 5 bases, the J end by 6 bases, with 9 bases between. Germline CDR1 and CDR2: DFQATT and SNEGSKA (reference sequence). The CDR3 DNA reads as TGCAGTGCTGATGTGCCGGATACGCAGTATTTT. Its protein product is CSADVPDTQYF.